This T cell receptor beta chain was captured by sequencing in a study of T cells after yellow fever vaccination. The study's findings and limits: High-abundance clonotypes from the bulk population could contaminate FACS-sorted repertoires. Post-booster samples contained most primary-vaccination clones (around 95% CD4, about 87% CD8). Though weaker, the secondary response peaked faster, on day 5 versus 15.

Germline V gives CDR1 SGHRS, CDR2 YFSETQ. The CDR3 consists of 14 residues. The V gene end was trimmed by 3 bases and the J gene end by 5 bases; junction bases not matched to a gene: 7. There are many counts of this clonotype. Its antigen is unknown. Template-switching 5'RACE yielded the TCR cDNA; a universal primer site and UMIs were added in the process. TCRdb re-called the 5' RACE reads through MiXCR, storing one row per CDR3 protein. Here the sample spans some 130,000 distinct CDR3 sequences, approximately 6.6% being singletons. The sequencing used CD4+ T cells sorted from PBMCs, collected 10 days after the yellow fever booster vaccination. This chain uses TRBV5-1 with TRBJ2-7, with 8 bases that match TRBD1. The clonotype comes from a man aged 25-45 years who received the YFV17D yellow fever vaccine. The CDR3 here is CASSSDRGDDEQYF. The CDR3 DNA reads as TGCGCCAGCAGCTCAGACAGGGGAGACGACGAGCAGTACTTC.